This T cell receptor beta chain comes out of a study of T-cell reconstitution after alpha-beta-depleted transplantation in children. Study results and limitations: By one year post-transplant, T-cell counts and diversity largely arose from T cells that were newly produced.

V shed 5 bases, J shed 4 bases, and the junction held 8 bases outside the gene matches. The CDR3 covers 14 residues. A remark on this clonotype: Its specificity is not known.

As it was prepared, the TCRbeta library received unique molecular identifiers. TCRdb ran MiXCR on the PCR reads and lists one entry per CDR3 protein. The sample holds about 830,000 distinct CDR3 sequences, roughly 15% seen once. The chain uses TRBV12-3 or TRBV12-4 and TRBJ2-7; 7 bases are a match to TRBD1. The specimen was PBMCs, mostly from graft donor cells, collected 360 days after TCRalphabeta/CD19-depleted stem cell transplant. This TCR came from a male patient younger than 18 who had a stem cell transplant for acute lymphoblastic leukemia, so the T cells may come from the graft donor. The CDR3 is CASSTWDSRYEQYF. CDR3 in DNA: TGTGCCAGCAGTACCTGGGACAGTCGGTACGAGCAGTACTTC.